These 3 T cell receptor beta chains came from one sample sequenced in a study of identical twins. TCRdb itself ran the 5' RACE reads through MiXCR, one entry per CDR3 protein. The sample records a few hundred thousand distinct CDR3 sequences, roughly a tenth being singletons. The sample was memory T cells sorted from blood. The receptors were sampled from a man aged 45 to 65 in good health.

CDR3 region: CSARTSGGRDTQYF. The DNA of the CDR3 is TGCAGTGCTCGAACTAGCGGGGGTAGGGATACGCAGTATTTT. The V call is TRBV20-1, the J call TRBJ2-3, with TRBD2 matching 11 bases. V shed 5 bases, J shed 6 bases, and the junction held 7 bases outside the gene matches. The CDR3 sequence is 14 residues long. Germline CDR1 reads DFQATT; CDR2 reads SNEGSKA (reference sequence).

This clonotype has more than one count but fewer than ten. The J gene is TRBJ2-1, the V gene TRBV7-2; the D is unclear. Germline CDR1 SGHTA, CDR2 FQGNSA. The CDR3 runs to 16 residues. V was cut by 1 base and J by 0 bases, with 10 bases left in between. CDR3 region: CASSLGPMSSYNEQFF. CDR3 bases: TGTGCCAGCAGCTTAGGTCCGATGAGCTCCTACAATGAGCAGTTCTTC.

In this sample, this clonotype turned up a few times. The chain recombines TRBV4-1 with TRBJ1-1, with a possible D match to TRBD1 (5 bases). Germline values: CDR1 MGHRA, CDR2 YSYEKL. The CDR3 runs to 15 residues. V lost 1 base and J 4 bases, leaving 13 bases between the germline ends. Here the CDR3 reads CASSQGSGGGTEAFF. CDR3 nucleotides: TGCGCCAGCAGCCAAGGCAGTGGGGGGGGCACTGAAGCTTTCTTT.